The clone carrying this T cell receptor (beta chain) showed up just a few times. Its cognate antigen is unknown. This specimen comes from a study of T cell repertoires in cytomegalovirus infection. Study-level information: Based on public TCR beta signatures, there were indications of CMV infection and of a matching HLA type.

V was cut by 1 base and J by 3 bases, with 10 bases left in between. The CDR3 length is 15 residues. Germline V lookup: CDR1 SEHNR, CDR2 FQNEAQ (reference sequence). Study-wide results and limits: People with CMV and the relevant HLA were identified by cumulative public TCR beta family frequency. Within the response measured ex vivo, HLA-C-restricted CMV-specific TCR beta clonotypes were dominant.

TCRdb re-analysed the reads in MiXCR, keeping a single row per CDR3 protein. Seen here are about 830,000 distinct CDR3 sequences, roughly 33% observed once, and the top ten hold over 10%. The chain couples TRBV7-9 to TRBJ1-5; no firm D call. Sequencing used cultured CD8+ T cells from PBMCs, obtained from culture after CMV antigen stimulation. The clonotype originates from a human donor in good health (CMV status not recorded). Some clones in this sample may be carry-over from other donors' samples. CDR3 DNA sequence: TGTGCCAGCAGCTTAGGAACGTACGACAATCAGCCCCAGCATTTT. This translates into CASSLGTYDNQPQHF.